A single sample is the source of the 23 T cell receptor beta chains below, sequenced in a study of kidney transplant recipient with SARS-CoV-2 infection. MiXCR was run by TCRdb on the reads, yielding one entry per CDR3 protein. The sample shows about 250,000 distinct CDR3 sequences, 29% of them seen only once. The sample was a blood sample, taken at baseline and between days 110 and 120 from a kidney transplant recipient. The receptor set was obtained from a male patient aged 25-45 years who had COVID-19 and was a kidney transplant recipient. Some T cells may possibly be graft donor cells.

In the case of this clonotype: A junction boundary mismatches the germline segment, possibly from a read error. V usage is TRBV28 and J usage is TRBJ2-7; D tentatively fits TRBD1 or TRBD2 (5 bases each). The CDR3 is made up of 15 amino acids. Germline V gives CDR1 MDHEN, CDR2 SYDVKM. The CDR3 loop reads CASSFPGQGSYERYF. The CDR3 bases are TGTGCCAGCAGTTTCCCGGGGCAGGGTTCCTACGAGCGGTACTTC.

At least ten counts were recorded for this clonotype. V is TRBV28 and J is TRBJ1-1; D gene uncertain. Trimming took off 7 bases at V and 2 bases at J, with 8 bases between the two ends. This CDR3 is 12 amino acids long. Germline values: CDR1 MDHEN, CDR2 SYDVKM. The CDR3 DNA reads as TGTGCCAGCAAAGGACCAAACACTGAAGCTTTCTTT. It codes for CASKGPNTEAFF.

This clonotype was seen many times. V gene TRBV3-1 combines with J gene TRBJ2-6; possibly TRBD1 for D (6 bases). CDR1 and CDR2 (germline): LGHDT, YNNKEL (reference sequence). CDR3 length equals 15 residues. Trimming removed 3 bases from V and 8 bases from J, with 14 bases in between. CDR3 sequence: CASSHRQELTNVLTF. The DNA of the CDR3 is TGTGCCAGCAGCCATAGACAGGAATTGACCAACGTCCTGACTTTC.

The table lists this clonotype with many counts. The chain uses TRBV30 and TRBJ1-1, with TRBD1 as a possible D gene (6 bases). CDR3 size: 13 residues. Trimming cost V 1 base and J 4 bases, with 10 bases left between them. Germline CDR1 and CDR2: GTSNPN and SVGIG (reference sequence). DNA of the CDR3: TGTGCCTGGAGTGGGGGGGGGCGCACTGAAGCTTTCTTT. Translated: CAWSGGGRTEAFF.

This clonotype came up many times. The chain has TRBV23-1 and TRBJ1-5, with a weak D call TRBD1 (6 bases). TRBV23-1 is given ORF status, its function remaining uncertain. Trimming cost V 0 bases and J 2 bases, with 17 bases left between them. The CDR3 is 18 amino acids. CDR3 DNA: TGCGCCAGCAGTCAATCCATACAAAGGACAGTTGGCAATCAGCCCCAGCATTTT. Translation gives CASSQSIQRTVGNQPQHF.

This clonotype has ten or more counts. This chain links TRBV4-3 with TRBJ1-2; unclear D gene. The CDR3 length is 17 residues. V lost 4 bases and J lost 4, with 22 bases in between. Germline-derived CDR1 and CDR2 are LGHNA and YSLEER. The CDR3: CASSLQAGRRKTYGYTF. The CDR3 nucleotides read TGCGCCAGCAGCCTCCAAGCAGGACGTCGAAAGACCTATGGCTACACCTTC.

In this sample, this clonotype turned up many times. The rearrangement links TRBV27 to TRBJ2-7, with 7 bases identical to TRBD1. The CDR3 spans 14 residues. CDR1 is MNHEY, CDR2 SMNVEV, per germline (reference sequence). With 3 bases clipped from V and 5 bases from J, the junction kept 7 bases outside the gene matches. The CDR3 region is CASSFRDSLDEQYF. DNA for the CDR3: TGTGCCAGCAGTTTCCGGGACAGCCTGGACGAGCAGTACTTC.

This clonotype was seen ten or more times. This rearrangement joins TRBV23-1 to TRBJ1-2; D is unclear. TRBV23-1 is marked as an open reading frame, function uncertain. There are 17 residues in the CDR3. Trimming cost V 5 bases and J 4 bases, with 23 bases left between them. In nucleotides, the CDR3 is TGCGCCAGCAGTGCCAGTCAGCTACGCAGAAAGACCTATGGCTACACCTTC. This sequence encodes CASSASQLRRKTYGYTF.

Ten or more counts support this clonotype. The rearrangement uses TRBV28 and TRBJ1-2; D remains ambiguous. Germline CDR1 reads MDHEN; CDR2 reads SYDVKM. Trimming took 3 bases from V and 6 from J, leaving 11 bases between them. CDR3 size: 13 residues. The CDR3 nucleotides read TGTGCCAGCAGTTTCCAGGTCTGGGATGGCTACACCTTC. This encodes CASSFQVWDGYTF.

This clonotype was observed at least ten times. This chain uses TRBV6-5 with TRBJ1-5, with 7 bases aligning to TRBD1. This CDR3 is built from 14 residues. With V trimmed by 6 bases and J by 2 bases, 4 bases remained unmatched. Germline CDR1 reads MNHEY; CDR2 reads SVGAGI. The chain's CDR3 is CASSTGTGNQPQHF. The CDR3 nucleotides read TGTGCCAGCAGCACCGGGACAGGCAATCAGCCCCAGCATTTT.

This clonotype was observed a single time. This may come from a read error, since a much larger clone is one base off. The chain links TRBV6-5 to TRBJ2-4; D not resolved. The DNA matches TRBJ2-7 better at its end, which makes the J call doubtful. CDR1 and CDR2 (germline): MNHEY, SVGAGI. The CDR3 length is 15 residues. Written as DNA, the CDR3 is TGTGCCAGCAGCACGCCGTGGCAGAACTCCCACGAGCAGTACTTC. It yields the protein CASSTPWQNSHEQYF.

This clonotype was counted only a few times. The chain joins TRBV6-5 to TRBJ1-2; no clear D. V lost 5 bases, J lost 4 bases, and 23 bases lay in between. CDR3 length equals 17 residues. Germline lookup yields CDR1 MNHEY and CDR2 SVGAGI. CDR3 nucleotides: TGTGCCAGCAGTCAGGATTTGGAATGTAGAAAGACCTATGGCTACACCTTC. This gives the protein CASSQDLECRKTYGYTF.

This clonotype was seen repeatedly, ten times or more. CDR3 loop: CASAAGLEQFF. The CDR3 nucleotides read TGTGCCAGCGCGGCTGGACTAGAGCAGTTCTTC. V usage is TRBV12-3 or TRBV12-4 and J usage is TRBJ2-1, with TRBD2 as a possible D gene (6 bases). V was clipped by 8 bases and J by 10 bases, with 12 bases between them. The CDR3 has 11 amino acids.

In its sample, this clonotype was seen many times. This sequence joins TRBV28 and TRBJ2-3, with 9 bases matching TRBD1. Germline V gene sequence: CDR1 MDHEN, CDR2 SYDVKM. The ends lost 7 bases at V and 1 base at J; junction bases unmatched: 9. The CDR3 contains 16 residues. The CDR3 DNA reads TGTGCCAGCATGGGTACAGGGGGCGCAGGCACAGATACGCAGTATTTT. This gives the protein CASMGTGGAGTDTQYF. Full variable domain (missing parts from reference TRBV28 and TRBJ2-3): DVKVTQSSRYLVKRTGEKVFLECVQDMDHENMFWYRQDPGLGLRLIYFSYDVKMKEKGDIPEGYSVSREKKERFSLILESASTNQTSMYLCASMGTGGAGTDTQYFGPGTRLTVL.

Concerning this clonotype: A much more abundant neighbour one base away suggests this may be a read error. V and J are TRBV5-1 and TRBJ1-2; D ambiguous. Germline loops: CDR1 SGHRS, CDR2 YFSETQ. This CDR3 has 15 residues. The CDR3 loop is CASNLGVGLGYGYTF. CDR3 DNA sequence: TGCGCCAGCAACTTGGGAGTTGGGCTCGGCTATGGCTACACCTTC. The full variable domain, its missing parts supplied by reference TRBV5-1 and TRBJ1-2, is KAGVTQTPRYLIKTRGQQVTLSCSPISGHRSVSWYQQTPGQGLQFLFEYFSETQRNKGNFPGRFSGRQFSNSRSEMNVSTLELGDSALYLCASNLGVGLGYGYTFGSGTRLTVV.

This rearrangement joins TRBV29-1 to TRBJ2-3; TRBD2 matches 13 bases. Germline values: CDR1 SQVTM, CDR2 ANQGSEA. With 4 bases clipped from V and 0 bases from J, the junction kept 13 bases outside the gene matches. The CDR3 is 19 residues long. CDR3 amino acids: CSVGVDWTSGGTSTDTQYF. As DNA, the CDR3 is TGCAGCGTTGGCGTGGACTGGACTAGCGGGGGAACTAGCACAGATACGCAGTATTTT.

This clonotype was seen ten or more times. This sequence joins TRBV4-2 and TRBJ1-3, with a tentative D call TRBD1 (6 bases). Germline V gene data show CDR1 as LGHNA and CDR2 as YNFKEQ. V lost 2 bases and J 8 bases, leaving 10 bases between the germline ends. This CDR3 spans 13 amino acids. The CDR3 DNA reads as TGTGCCAGCAGCCAACACAGGGATGACACCATATATTTT. It specifies CASSQHRDDTIYF.

This clonotype has a count of ten or more. This rearrangement joins TRBV29-1 to TRBJ2-1, with 7 bases aligning to TRBD1. V dropped 4 bases and J dropped 1; count of bases not matched to a gene: 4. The germline V gene encodes CDR1 SQVTM and CDR2 ANQGSEA. The CDR3 extends over 14 amino acids. CDR3 nucleotide sequence: TGCAGCGTTGGGGTGACAGGGTCCTACAATGAGCAGTTCTTC. This encodes CSVGVTGSYNEQFF.

Points on this clonotype: This may be a read error: a much more frequent sequence differs by one nucleotide. The conserved phenylalanine or tryptophan is not found at the CDR3 terminus, so this likely reflects a read error. No DNA is shown, since the ends of the CDR3 on it are uncertain; the CDR3 is the one TCRdb lists. This chain links TRBV13 with TRBJ2-6. Both ends counted, the CDR3 spans 18 residues. Germline lookup yields CDR1 PRHDT and CDR2 FYEKMQ (reference sequence). CDR3: CASREEKLSTKSGQRPDS.

This clonotype was counted at least ten times. V and J are TRBV19 and TRBJ2-7; TRBD1 matches at 10 bases. Per germline, CDR1 LNHDA and CDR2 SQIVND (reference sequence). This CDR3 spans 15 amino acids. V lost 4 bases to trimming and J lost 2 bases; unmatched junction nucleotides: 5. CDR3 in DNA: TGTGCCAGTAGTAAGGGACAGGGGTTCACCTACGAGCAGTACTTC. This codes for CASSKGQGFTYEQYF.

Notes on this clonotype: Being one base from a much bigger clone, this may be a read error. The chain has TRBV7-9 and TRBJ1-2; D gene uncertain. Germline CDR1 and CDR2: SEHNR and FQNEAQ (reference sequence). Trimming removed 3 bases at V and 6 bases at J, with 23 bases between. The CDR3 loop spans 17 amino acids. The CDR3 spells CASSFKGYHGKTHGYTF. The CDR3 nucleotides read TGTGCCAGCAGCTTTAAGGGATACCATGGAAAGACCCATGGCTACACCTTC.

This clonotype came up a few times. The chain is built from TRBV27 and TRBJ1-1; D call uncertain. The CDR3 runs to 14 residues. The germline V gene has CDR1 MNHEY and CDR2 SMNVEV (reference sequence). Between the trimmed V and J ends, which lost 0 bases and 1 base, there was a span of 6 bases. CDR3 loop: CASSLSAGNTEAFF. DNA for the CDR3: TGTGCCAGCAGTTTATCGGCCGGGAACACTGAAGCTTTCTTT.

In regard to this clonotype: The junction departs from the called germline gene at one end, perhaps through a read error. The rearrangement joins TRBV6-1 to TRBJ1-2; D is ambiguous. The CDR3 covers 17 residues. Per germline, CDR1 MNHNS and CDR2 SASEGT. The CDR3: CASSNVRSMRKTYGCTF. The CDR3 DNA reads TGTGCCAGCAGTAACGTGCGCTCTATGCGAAAGACCTATGGCTGCACCTTC.